The source of this T cell receptor beta chain is a study of blood T cell repertoires in COVID-19. Across the study: PBMCs, B-cell-depleted T cells, or T cells were the source of the cDNA or gDNA that made up the material.

With V trimmed by 0 bases and J by 4 bases, 9 bases remained unmatched. Germline values: CDR1 SGDLS, CDR2 YYNGEE. The CDR3 loop spans 16 amino acids. Under the authors' procedure: Amplification from reference gene primers served as the basis for estimated nucleated cell counts. Profiled with immunoSEQ multiplex PCR; TCRdb holds only in-frame clones, not every one. Clonal size and the V and J genes are those of that table, whereas D and trimming came from the DNA. The table has 45,000 to 55,000 clones, 80% to 90% seen once. The chain has TRBV9 and TRBJ2-5, with 7 bases lining up with TRBD2. This TCR came from a man in his fifties or sixties with active COVID-19. The sequencing input was peripheral blood. The CDR3 bases are TGTGCCAGCAGCGTAGGGATAAGCGGGAACTCAGAGACCCAGTACTTC. This translates into CASSVGISGNSETQYF.